The 21 T cell receptor beta chains presented below share a single source sample, sequenced in a study of siplizumab effects on memory and regulatory T cells. Generated by immunoSEQ multiplex PCR, the TCRdb table keeps only in-frame clones and is missing some. The sample has some 62,000 clones, 79% seen once; the top ten hold 0.35% to 0.5%. Sequencing was done on a sample of memory CD4+ T cells sorted from blood. These TCRs come from a human donor in good health.

The DNA of the CDR3 is TGTGCCAGCAGTTTAGGGGACAGGGTGTACGTAGATACGCAGTATTTT. Its protein is CASSLGDRVYVDTQYF. The chain employs TRBV27 and TRBJ2-3; TRBD1 matches 9 bases. The CDR3 has 16 residues. The V and J ends lost 2 bases and 5 bases, in that order; junction bases with no gene match: 8. The germline gives CDR1 MNHEY, CDR2 SMNVEV (reference sequence).

V usage is TRBV15 and J usage is TRBJ2-7, with 9 bases that match TRBD2. CDR1 and CDR2 (germline): LNHNV, YYDKDF (reference sequence). V trimming: 3 bases; J trimming: 1 base; junction bases outside the gene matches: 4. The CDR3 extends over 15 amino acids. The chain's CDR3 is CATSSSSGGSYEQYF. The CDR3 region has the DNA TGTGCCACCAGCAGTTCGAGCGGGGGGTCCTACGAGCAGTACTTC.

This clone showed up just a few times. The rearrangement joins TRBV28 to TRBJ2-7, with TRBD1 matching over 7 bases. The trim removed 6 bases at V and 4 bases at J, leaving 6 bases unmatched. Germline CDR1 is MDHEN and CDR2 is SYDVKM. The CDR3 consists of 13 residues. Here the CDR3 reads CASRQGILYEQYF. Written as DNA, the CDR3 is TGTGCCAGCAGACAGGGGATATTGTACGAGCAGTACTTC. Variable domain in full (rest from reference TRBV28 and TRBJ2-7): DVKVTQSSRYLVKRTGEKVFLECVQDMDHENMFWYRQDPGLGLRLIYFSYDVKMKEKGDIPEGYSVSREKKERFSLILESASTNQTSMYLCASRQGILYEQYFGPGTRLTVT.

The chain is built from TRBV11-2 and TRBJ1-3; D is uncertain. Germline V CDR1 and CDR2: SGHAT, FQNNGV. The CDR3 loop spans 13 amino acids. The V and J ends lost 0 bases and 4 bases respectively, with 4 bases between them. CDR3 region: CASSLDRGNTIYF. DNA of the CDR3: TGTGCCAGCAGCTTAGATCGGGGAAACACCATATATTTT.

V usage is TRBV18 and J usage is TRBJ1-3; D remains unclear. Germline CDR1 reads KGHSH; CDR2 reads LQKENI. The CDR3 loop spans 15 amino acids. V gave up 0 bases and J gave up 0 bases, with 6 bases separating them. The chain's CDR3 is CASSPPSVSGNTIYF. The CDR3 nucleotides read TGTGCCAGCTCACCACCTTCAGTCTCTGGAAACACCATATATTTT.

In this sample, this clone turned up a few times. The rearrangement uses TRBV18 and TRBJ1-1; D ambiguous. The CDR3 is 11 amino acids. Per germline, CDR1 KGHSH and CDR2 LQKENI. The V end was cut by 5 bases, the J end by 0 bases, with 1 base between. CDR3 DNA: TGTGCCAGCTCAATGAACACTGAAGCTTTCTTT. It specifies CASSMNTEAFF.

The chain is built from TRBV28 and TRBJ1-1; 9 bases are shared with TRBD1. Looked up from germline, CDR1 is MDHEN and CDR2 is SYDVKM. Trimming took 8 bases from V and 11 from J; bases not matched to a gene: 24. The CDR3 spans 17 residues. CDR3 bases: TGTGCCAGCCCCCCACGCCCCGGGACAGGGACACCAATGGAGGCTTTCTTT. It specifies CASPPRPGTGTPMEAFF.

This clone occurred a few times. The chain links TRBV15 to TRBJ1-4, with 7 positions matching TRBD1. Germline V gives CDR1 LNHNV, CDR2 YYDKDF (reference sequence). The CDR3 loop spans 15 amino acids. V gave up 2 bases and J gave up 7 bases; unmatched junction bases: 7. The CDR3 DNA is TGTGCCACCAGCAGACCTTCAGGGGGGGTTGAAAAACTGTTTTTT. Its translation: CATSRPSGGVEKLFF.

This clone was found a few times. The V and J genes are TRBV6-6 and TRBJ1-2, with D unresolved. This CDR3 is 12 amino acids long. Trimming stripped 0 bases from V and 6 bases from J, with 5 bases between. CDR1 and CDR2 from the germline V gene are MNHNY and SVGAGI (reference sequence). The CDR3 loop is CASSYSSDGYTF. The CDR3 DNA is TGTGCCAGCAGTTACTCGAGTGATGGCTACACCTTC.

V gene TRBV19 combines with J gene TRBJ1-5; perhaps TRBD1 as D (6 bases). This CDR3 spans 15 amino acids. Trimming took 1 base from V and 1 from J, leaving 8 bases between them. The V gene's germline CDR1 is LNHDA and CDR2 SQIVND (reference sequence). The CDR3 sequence is CASSIGTASNQPQHF. The CDR3 DNA follows: TGTGCCAGTAGTATAGGGACAGCGAGCAATCAGCCCCAGCATTTT.

The V and J genes are TRBV5-1 and TRBJ2-1; tentatively, D is TRBD2 (5 bases). This CDR3 has 15 amino acids. The V end lost 3 bases, the J end lost 6 bases, and 16 bases lay between the germline ends. In germline, CDR1 is SGHRS, CDR2 YFSETQ. The CDR3 loop is CASSWVGEGGNEQFF. The CDR3 DNA sequence: TGCGCCAGCAGCTGGGTAGGAGAGGGCGGCAATGAGCAGTTCTTC.

This chain links TRBV2 with TRBJ2-4; 8 nucleotides align to TRBD1. Germline-derived CDR1 and CDR2 are SNHLY and FYNNEI. Germline trimming cut 3 bases from V and 6 bases from J; bases unmatched to any gene: 4. The CDR3 sequence is 14 residues long. This CDR3 is CASSEDRVGNIQYF. CDR3 DNA sequence: TGTGCCAGCAGTGAGGACAGGGTGGGAAACATTCAGTACTTC. Variable domain in full (rest from reference TRBV2 and TRBJ2-4): EPEVTQTPSHQVTQMGQEVILRCVPISNHLYFYWYRQILGQKVEFLVSFYNNEISEKSEIFDDQFSVERPDGSNFTLKIRSTKLEDSAMYFCASSEDRVGNIQYFGAGTRLSVL.

The chain uses TRBV2 and TRBJ2-2; D is undetermined. Between the trimmed V and J ends, which lost 7 bases and 1 base, there was a span of 10 bases. The germline V gene encodes CDR1 SNHLY and CDR2 FYNNEI. This CDR3 contains 14 residues. The CDR3 sequence is CASIGSRNTGELFF. The CDR3 DNA reads as TGTGCCAGCATCGGTAGCCGGAACACCGGGGAGCTGTTTTTT.

This clone was counted only a few times. The chain carries TRBV9 and TRBJ1-4; no clear D gene. Trimming removed 4 bases at V and 7 bases at J, with 17 bases between. CDR1 SGDLS and CDR2 YYNGEE come from the germline V gene. The CDR3 sequence is 15 residues long. The CDR3 reads CASSPGPSIGEKLFF. For the CDR3, the DNA is TGTGCCAGCAGCCCAGGCCCCTCTATAGGTGAAAAACTGTTTTTT. Together with reference TRBV9 and TRBJ1-4, the CDR3 gives the full variable domain: DSGVTQTPKHLITATGQRVTLRCSPRSGDLSVYWYQQSLDQGLQFLIQYYNGEERAKGNILERFSAQQFPDLHSELNLSSLELGDSALYFCASSPGPSIGEKLFFGSGTQLSVL.

The CDR3 reads CASSQDRATAYNEQFF. The CDR3 DNA is TGTGCCAGCAGCCAAGATCGTGCGACAGCGTACAATGAGCAGTTCTTC. J is TRBJ2-1 and V is TRBV14, with D possibly being TRBD1 (5 bases). Trimming cost V 0 bases and J 4 bases, with 13 bases left between them. There are 16 residues in the CDR3. Germline V gives CDR1 SGHDN, CDR2 FVKESK.

The CDR3 sequence: CASSTNYGYTF. The CDR3 coding sequence is TGTGCCAGCAGTACTAACTATGGCTACACCTTC. This chain uses TRBV6-6 with TRBJ1-2; D gene uncertain. The CDR3 has 11 amino acids. The V end lost 5 bases, the J end lost 0 bases, and 1 base lay between the germline ends. Germline V lookup: CDR1 MNHNY, CDR2 SVGAGI (reference sequence).

The genes are TRBV20-1 and TRBJ2-3; D ambiguous. Trimming took 4 bases from V and 6 from J, leaving 8 bases between them. This CDR3 contains 11 residues. In germline, CDR1 is DFQATT, CDR2 SNEGSKA (reference sequence). CDR3 DNA: TGCAGTGCTACCCCCTCGGATACGCAGTATTTT. Translated: CSATPSDTQYF.

This clone came up once. The chain has TRBV7-9 and TRBJ2-1, with D maybe TRBD2 (6 bases). This CDR3 spans 14 amino acids. The V and J ends lost 5 bases and 9 bases respectively, with 17 bases between them. CDR1 and CDR2 from the germline V gene are SEHNR and FQNEAQ (reference sequence). CDR3 nucleotide sequence: TGTGCCAGCAGCAGCTTGAGCGGGTACGGTGAGCAGTTCTTC. This sequence encodes CASSSLSGYGEQFF.

In this sample, this clone turned up a few times. The V and J genes are TRBV30 and TRBJ2-3; D remains ambiguous. The CDR3 sequence is 12 residues long. V was trimmed by 0 bases and J by 6 bases, leaving 7 bases between them. In germline, CDR1 is GTSNPN, CDR2 SVGIG (reference sequence). The DNA for the CDR3 is TGTGCCTGGAGTGTAAACAGCGATACGCAGTATTTT. Translated, it gives CAWSVNSDTQYF. The whole variable domain, remainder taken from reference TRBV30 and TRBJ2-3, is SQTIHQWPATLVQPVGSPLSLECTVEGTSNPNLYWYRQAAGRGLQLLFYSVGIGQISSEVPQNLSASRPQDRQFILSSKKLLLSDSGFYLCAWSVNSDTQYFGPGTRLTVL.

This sequence joins TRBV7-9 and TRBJ1-1; D might be TRBD1 (6 bases). V was shortened by 10 bases and J by 0 bases, with 24 bases between the two germline ends. Looked up from germline, CDR1 is SEHNR and CDR2 is FQNEAQ (reference sequence). The CDR3 consists of 17 residues. The CDR3 DNA sequence: TGTGCCACCCCGCCTCGAGGGGGGCGATCCTTGAACACTGAAGCTTTCTTT. Residues: CATPPRGGRSLNTEAFF. The full variable domain, in which reference TRBV7-9 and TRBJ1-1 provide the parts outside the CDR3, is DTGVSQNPRHKITKRGQNVTFRCDPISEHNRLYWYRQTLGQGPEFLTYFQNEAQLEKSRLLSDRFSAERPKGSFSTLEIQRTEQGDSAMYLCATPPRGGRSLNTEAFFGQGTRLTVV.

This clone came up once. The chain has TRBV7-2 and TRBJ1-2, with a tentative D call TRBD1 (5 bases). CDR1 and CDR2 from the germline V gene are SGHTA and FQGNSA. CDR3 size: 15 residues. Trimming took off 6 bases at V and 9 bases at J, with 23 bases between the two ends. The CDR3 reads CASSSLVRDRRSYTF. In DNA, the CDR3 is TGTGCCAGCAGTAGTCTTGTCCGGGACCGCCGGAGCTACACCTTC.